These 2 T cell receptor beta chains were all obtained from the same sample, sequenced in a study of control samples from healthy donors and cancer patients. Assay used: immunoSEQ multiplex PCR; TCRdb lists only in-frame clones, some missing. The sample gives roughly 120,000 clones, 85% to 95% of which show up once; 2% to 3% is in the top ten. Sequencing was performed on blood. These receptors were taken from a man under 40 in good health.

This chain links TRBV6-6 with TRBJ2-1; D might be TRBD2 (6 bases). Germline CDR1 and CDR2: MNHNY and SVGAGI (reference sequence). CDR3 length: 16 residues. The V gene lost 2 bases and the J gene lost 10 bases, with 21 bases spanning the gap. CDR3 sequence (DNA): TGTGCCAGCAGTTACACCCGACTAGAGGAAACAGAAGAGCAGTTCTTC. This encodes CASSYTRLEETEEQFF.

In DNA, the CDR3 is TGCGCCAGCAGGGCGGGAACCACAGATACGCAGTATTTT. It translates to CASRAGTTDTQYF. This chain uses TRBV4-1 with TRBJ2-3, with a tentative D call TRBD2 (6 bases). The CDR3 consists of 13 residues. CDR1 MGHRA and CDR2 YSYEKL come from the germline V gene. V was shortened by 6 bases and J by 2 bases, with 9 bases between the two germline ends.